This T cell receptor beta chain was recovered during a study of cytomegalovirus exposure and HLA in healthy donors (dated by TCRdb to the late 2010s). Turning to the overall study: An earlier analysis of 587 of the donors reported 276 Gb of sequence data and 90 million to 120 million unique TCR beta sequences obtained from some 170 million T cells. An early release that covered about 600 HLA-typed donors contained approximately 320 gigabases of sequencing data and roughly 84 million unique TCR sequences. Among the approximately 420 genotyped donors, around 79% belonged to the genetic ancestry cluster associated with self-reported Caucasian donors. The aim of the study was to test whether cataloging public T cell receptors could identify signatures of past pathogen exposure. The T cell repertoires of some 670 subjects were profiled by immunosequencing and related to cytomegalovirus serostatus. Along with the approximately 650-subject first cohort, a separate validation cohort of roughly 110 different subjects was used. To predict cytomegalovirus infection status, the study brought together high-throughput TCR immunosequencing, statistical association of individual TCRs with disease status, and machine learning. To study patterns of TCR occurrence, a later analysis re-analyzed previously published TCR beta repertoires from around 700 donors and added high-resolution HLA genotyping. Rather than drawing on any new phenotypic data, the later analysis identified candidate immune exposures from TCR beta sequences and the way those sequences occurred across donors. To decide whether each TCR beta V gene segment behaved as functional or pseudogenic, an earlier analysis of some 600 of the donors relied on high-throughput TCR beta sequencing. Donor age, sex, ethnicity and CMV serostatus were collected together with the repertoire data. In a later genetic analysis, genome-wide SNP genotypes for about 60% of the 666 donors were used, and that subset was treated as a discovery cohort. All discovery cohort repertoires had been generated on a single sequencing platform. Both class I and class II loci were covered by HLA typing, at four-digit resolution. Typing coverage differed by locus: A, B, C, DRB1 and DQB1 were typed in roughly 620-630 donors, DQA1 in approximately 520, DPA1 in 600 to 610, and DPB1 in roughly 470. Several DR-DQ haplotypes were handled as single units for association and clustering because linkage in the cohort was strong. Among some 400 genotyped donors of the cohort, an average of 235,054 unique TCR beta nucleotide sequences were sequenced per donor, roughly 18% of them non-productive.

Receptor libraries were prepared by the immunoSEQ multiplex PCR assay. A mixture of 60 forward primers for TCR Vbeta segments and 13 reverse primers for TCR Jbeta segments was used in the multiplex PCR. The CDR3 region of rearranged TCR beta genes was amplified from genomic DNA by a multiplex PCR assay. The amplified TCR beta libraries were sequenced on the Illumina HiSeq System as 87-base-pair reads. For the original study's pipeline: A later analysis tallied 75 million to 95 million unique TCR beta chains across the roughly 610 repertoires, and around 9.9 million of those chains were shared by two or more donors. To remove PCR and sequencing errors, raw reads were error-corrected and collapsed into unique sequences using a nearest-neighbor algorithm that merged closely related sequences. CDR3 sequences were aligned to IMGT reference sequences to assign V, D and J gene segments. Each retained sequence needed at least a six-nucleotide match to both a V gene segment and a J gene segment. Rearrangements were called productive when the CDR3 lacked stop codons and stayed in frame with V and J; all others were non-productive. Following IMGT convention, CDR3 was defined as the stretch from the second conserved V-encoded cysteine up to the conserved J-encoded phenylalanine. The earlier analysis of 500 to 650 of the donors excluded any sequence lacking an unambiguous match to a single V gene segment. An earlier analysis of some 500 of the donors classified V segments as functional when productive rearrangements were above 56.7% and as segregating when the standard deviation between donors was above 5%. A statistical classification framework was developed to diagnose cytomegalovirus status using the catalog of TCR beta chain sequences. In a later analysis, TCR nucleotide sequences were compared against IMGT/GENE-DB human TR gene sequences so that V and J genes could be assigned. A later analysis assigned CDR3 sequences and most-parsimonious VDJ recombination scenarios with the TCRdist pipeline. In a later analysis, each TCR beta chain was defined by its CDR3 amino acid sequence together with its V-gene family, and reads without a unique V-gene family were excluded. To address suspected cross-contamination and a sequencing artifact, a later analysis removed under 600 highly shared, low-generation-probability nucleotide sequences. In a later analysis, a clonal expansion index was calculated for each public chain from normalized within-repertoire ranks of inferred template counts. A later analysis computed generation probabilities with a VDJ recombination model fitted to out-of-frame rearrangements, and checked the results against IGoR. Hypergeometric tests were used in a later analysis to score TCR-TCR, TCR-HLA and TCR-CMV co-occurrence, with a repertoire-size bias correction applied to the TCR pairs. A later analysis estimated false discovery rates by permuting HLA or CMV assignments 20 times. In a later analysis, co-occurring TCRs were grouped using DBSCAN, and TCRdist sequence similarity was added for clustering within HLA-allele-positive subsets. Repertoires with fewer than 30,000 or more than 120,000 public chains, plus five repertoires with anomalous nucleotide sharing, were excluded from co-occurrence clustering. Entries here come from immuneACCESS through TCRdb and include only in-frame sequences with V and J called. Some clones fail to appear in such tables; in the studies checked, an unresolved V gene covers under half of the shortfall, and the cause of the remainder is unknown. D and trimming were read from the DNA, whereas the V and J calls and clone size are those reported in that table. The sample contains about 90,000 clones, approximately 90% of them found a single time. The ten largest clones represent about 2.5% of the sample.

The sample holds one count of this clone. No cognate antigen has been identified for it. Qualities for individual bases were not recorded, and no much larger clone is one base off. Reading from cysteine to phenylalanine, the CDR3 counts 16 amino acids. The only DNA kept is the CDR3, 48 bases in frame from the first base. Reading the germline V gene gives CDR1 SGHRS and CDR2 YFSETQ. The full study reports these points: A further reported finding was that TCR beta sequences accurately predicted the HLA-A and HLA-B alleles for most subjects in the first cohort. A later analysis found that most CMV-associated TCR beta chains appeared HLA-restricted, with HLA associations seemingly driven largely by CMV exposure. It was suggested by the authors that the approach could potentially be generalized to other disease states and immunological phenotypes. In a later analysis, the rate of TCR association differed among HLA loci, with DRB1 alleles having the most associated TCRs and HLA-C alleles having the fewest. While some public TCRs were present in many individuals, most TCR sequences turned up only very rarely across donors. Because counts were too low, seventeen rarely observed V segments, including chromosome 9 orphons, were left out of the earlier analysis of a few hundred of the donors. For the cohort, immune exposure information was limited to CMV serostatus. In a later analysis, HLA-associated TCR beta chains showed more clonal expansion and lower generation probabilities than non-associated chains that were equally common. The classifier was reported to diagnose cytomegalovirus status with high specificity and sensitivity in both the original and validation cohorts. HLA typing was unavailable for some donors at each locus, so association tests used only the typed subset. An association between a missense DCLRE1C variant and V-gene and J-gene trimming of TCR beta chains was found in a later genetic analysis and replicated in an independent cohort. A later genetic analysis reported fewer N-insertions in productive TCRs among donors in an Asian-associated ancestry cluster than the approximately 670-donor mean. The study listed 170 or so TCR beta chains as associated with cytomegalovirus. Because the 87-base-pair reads could not distinguish some IMGT-functional V segments, including TRBV6-2 and TRBV6-3, those segments were excluded. A group of highly shared sequence variants was considered likely to be a technical artifact of the sequencing pipeline. A few of the identified cytomegalovirus-associated TCR beta chains were confirmed in vitro to be specific for cytomegalovirus antigens. A later analysis reported that several top co-occurrence clusters appeared linked to parvovirus B19, influenza, CMV and Epstein-Barr virus. The presence/absence analyses assumed that sequencing depth was roughly uniform across donors, and that assumption may not be true. In an earlier analysis of around 500 of the donors, most TCR beta V segments appeared in productive rearrangements about 87% or about 30% of the time, broadly matching IMGT annotations. When HLA alleles, especially DR and DQ, strongly co-occurred, TCR associations were difficult to assign to individual alleles. A later analysis associated about 17,000 TCR beta sequences with specific HLA alleles at a false discovery rate of 0.05. Linkage disequilibrium might explain the correlated functional status among segregating V segments, but an unknown experimental factor could not be excluded. The cohort was sequenced for TCR beta chains only, and without alpha or paired-chain data the features that could be detected were limited.

The cohort was made up of roughly 670 healthy bone marrow donors. At the time of sampling, every cohort member was nominally healthy, though immune exposures that went unrecorded were likely present. The donor tested CMV seronegative, placing the donor among the 300 to 450 seronegative members of the cohort. Every donor gave a peripheral blood sample, and the peripheral blood mononuclear cells from that sample were used for TCR beta sequencing. The Qiagen DNeasy Blood Extraction Kit was used to extract genomic DNA from the blood cell samples. The chain uses TRBV5-1 and TRBJ2-5; matching of 6 bases hints at TRBD2 as the D gene. The J call may be mistaken, given a closer DNA end match to TRBJ2-7. Sequencing was carried out using PBMCs. This receptor was identified in a man in his late teens or twenties in good health and CMV-seronegative. The CDR3 reads as follows: CASSPTSGGDPREQYF. DNA sequence: TGCGCCAGCAGCCCAACCTCGGGCGGGGACCCTCGCGAGCAGTACTTC.